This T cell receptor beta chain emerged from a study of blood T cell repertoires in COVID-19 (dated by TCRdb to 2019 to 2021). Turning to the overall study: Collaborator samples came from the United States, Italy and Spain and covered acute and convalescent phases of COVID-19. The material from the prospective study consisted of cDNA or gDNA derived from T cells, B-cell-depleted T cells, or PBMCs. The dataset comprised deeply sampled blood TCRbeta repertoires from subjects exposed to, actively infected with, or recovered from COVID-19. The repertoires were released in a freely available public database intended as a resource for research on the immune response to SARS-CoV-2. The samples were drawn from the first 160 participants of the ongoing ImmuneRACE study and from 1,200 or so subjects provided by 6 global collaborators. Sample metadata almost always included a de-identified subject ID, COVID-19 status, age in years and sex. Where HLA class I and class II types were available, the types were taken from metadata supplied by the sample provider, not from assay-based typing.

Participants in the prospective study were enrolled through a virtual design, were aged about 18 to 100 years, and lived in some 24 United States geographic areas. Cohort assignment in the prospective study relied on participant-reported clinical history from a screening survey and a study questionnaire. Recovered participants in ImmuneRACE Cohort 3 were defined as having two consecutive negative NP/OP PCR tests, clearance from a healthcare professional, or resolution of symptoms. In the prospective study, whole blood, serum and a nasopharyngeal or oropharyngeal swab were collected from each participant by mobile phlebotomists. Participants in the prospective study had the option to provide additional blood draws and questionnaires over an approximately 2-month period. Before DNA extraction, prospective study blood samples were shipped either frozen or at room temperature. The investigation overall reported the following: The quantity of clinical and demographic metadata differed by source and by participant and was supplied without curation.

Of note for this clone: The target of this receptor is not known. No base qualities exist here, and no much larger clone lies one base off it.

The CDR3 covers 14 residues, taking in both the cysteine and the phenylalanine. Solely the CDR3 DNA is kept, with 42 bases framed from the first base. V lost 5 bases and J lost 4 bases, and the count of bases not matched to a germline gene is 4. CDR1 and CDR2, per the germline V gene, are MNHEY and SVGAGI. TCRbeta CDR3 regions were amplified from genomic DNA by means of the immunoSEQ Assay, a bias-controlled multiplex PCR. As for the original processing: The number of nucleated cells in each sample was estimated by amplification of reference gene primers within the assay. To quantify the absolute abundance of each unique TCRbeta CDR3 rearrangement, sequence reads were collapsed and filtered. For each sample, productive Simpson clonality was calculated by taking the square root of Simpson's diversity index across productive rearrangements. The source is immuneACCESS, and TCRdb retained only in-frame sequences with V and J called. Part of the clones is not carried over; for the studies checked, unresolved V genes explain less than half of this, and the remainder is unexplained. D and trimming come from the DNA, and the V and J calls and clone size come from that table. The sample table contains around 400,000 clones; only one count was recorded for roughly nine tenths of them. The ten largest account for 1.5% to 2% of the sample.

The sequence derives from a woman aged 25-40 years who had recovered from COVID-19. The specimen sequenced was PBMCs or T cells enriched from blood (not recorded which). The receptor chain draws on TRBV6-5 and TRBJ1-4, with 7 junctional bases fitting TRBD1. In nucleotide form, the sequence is TGTGCCAGCAGTCGCGACAGGGATAATGAAAAACTGTTTTTT. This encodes CASSRDRDNEKLFF.